The present TCR beta chain was sequenced within a study of a mutant IDH1 vaccine in newly diagnosed glioma (dated by TCRdb to 2020 to 2022). About the investigation overall: Eight vaccinations were administered to patients in weeks 1, 3, 5, 7, 11, 15, 19 and 23, corresponding to visits V03 through V10. In the chemotherapy-containing groups, vaccination started alongside temozolomide cycles, whereas in patients who had radiotherapy alone it started 4-6 weeks after radiotherapy. Of the approximately 35 treated patients, about 62% were male and around 38% were female, and a mean age of roughly 40 years was recorded. Prior to enrollment, standard therapy consisting of radiotherapy alone, temozolomide alone, or radiochemotherapy with temozolomide had been administered to patients, with the combination being received by most patients. Peripheral blood samples were drawn at six visits, namely V03 (baseline), V05, V07, V10, V12 and V13. For exploratory analyses, about two dozen treated patients had longitudinal TCRB deep sequencing done wherever samples were available.

Study-wide conclusions, independent of this receptor: Selection of PBMC samples for TCRB deep sequencing was based on availability. According to the authors, sample limitations meant that analyses of patient blood samples could not be reproduced. Across multiple MHC alleles, vaccine-induced immune responses were seen in 93.3% of patients. Pseudoprogression seemed to be unrelated to changes in the top peripheral T cell clonotypes found by TCRB sequencing.

Library method: the immunoSEQ multiplex PCR assay. Rearranged TCR beta chain sequences were amplified using the hsTCRB Kit according to the manufacturer's protocol. Sequencing of TCRB libraries was carried out on an Illumina MiSeq. The authors' pipeline ran thus. The kit vendor's proprietary platform handled demultiplexing, trimming and gene mapping. In TCRdb, the immuneACCESS table is reduced to in-frame sequences with V and J assigned. These tables do not hold every clone; where another copy was compared, an unresolved V gene accounts for under half, and the others remain unexplained. That table gives V, J and clone size, and the DNA gave D and trimming. The sample data list about 62,000 clones, and around 89% of these were observed just once. 1.5% to 2% of the sample is taken by the ten largest. About this clone itself: Its antigen has not been determined. The input lacks base qualities; no much larger clone sits a single base away.

What the time point label conveys for this sample: week 11, during vaccination. Each vaccine dose, consisting of 300 ug of a 20-mer mutant IDH1 peptide in Montanide, was administered subcutaneously with topical imiquimod. Donors had newly diagnosed WHO grade 3 or 4 IDH1-mutant astrocytomas with loss of nuclear ATRX. The samples were drawn from NOA16, a multicentre, single-arm, open-label phase I trial in Germany that tested a mutant IDH1 peptide vaccine in humans for the first time. Genomic DNA for TCRB sequencing was isolated from EDTA blood with the DNeasy Blood and Tissue Kit. CDR3 length: 16 amino acids, cysteine to phenylalanine. Only the CDR3 DNA is retained, 48 bases long and in frame from the first base. Cut back by 1 base and 0 bases, the V and J ends lie 13 bases apart. The CDR1 and CDR2 encoded by the germline V gene (reference sequence) are GTSNPN and SVGIG.

This sequence uses TRBV30 and TRBJ1-3; D gene: possibly TRBD1, on 5 matching bases. The sequencing used PBMCs, collected from a glioma patient whose treatment included an IDH1 peptide vaccine. This clonotype was sampled from a man aged 40-49 years with glioma. The CDR3 reads as follows: CAWSEGTAVSGNTIYF. The sequence in DNA is TGTGCCTGGAGTGAAGGGACGGCCGTCTCTGGAAACACCATATATTTT.